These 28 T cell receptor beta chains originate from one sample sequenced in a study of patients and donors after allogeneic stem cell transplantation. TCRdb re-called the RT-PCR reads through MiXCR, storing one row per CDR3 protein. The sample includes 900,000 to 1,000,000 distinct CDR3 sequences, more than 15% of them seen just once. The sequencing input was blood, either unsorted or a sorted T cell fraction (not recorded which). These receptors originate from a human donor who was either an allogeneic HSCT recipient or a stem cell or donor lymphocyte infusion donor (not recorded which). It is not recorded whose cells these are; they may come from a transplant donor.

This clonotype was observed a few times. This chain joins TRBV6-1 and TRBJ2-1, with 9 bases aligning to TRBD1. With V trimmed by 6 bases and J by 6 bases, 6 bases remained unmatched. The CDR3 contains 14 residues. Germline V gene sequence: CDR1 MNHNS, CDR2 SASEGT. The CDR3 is CASSSGTGSNEQFF. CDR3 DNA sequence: TGTGCCAGCAGCTCCGGGACAGGGTCCAATGAGCAGTTCTTC.

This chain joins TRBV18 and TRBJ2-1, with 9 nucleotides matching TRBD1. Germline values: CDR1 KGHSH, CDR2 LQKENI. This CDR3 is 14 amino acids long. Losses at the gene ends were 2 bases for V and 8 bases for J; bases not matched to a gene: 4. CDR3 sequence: CASSPITGGDEQFF. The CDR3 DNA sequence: TGTGCCAGCTCACCAATAACAGGGGGCGATGAGCAGTTCTTC.

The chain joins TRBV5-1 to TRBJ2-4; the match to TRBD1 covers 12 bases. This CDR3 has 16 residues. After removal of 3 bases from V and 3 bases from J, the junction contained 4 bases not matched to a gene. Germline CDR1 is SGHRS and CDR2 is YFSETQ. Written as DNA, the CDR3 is TGCGCCAGCAGCTGGGGGACAGGGGGCAGCAAAAACATTCAGTACTTC. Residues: CASSWGTGGSKNIQYF.

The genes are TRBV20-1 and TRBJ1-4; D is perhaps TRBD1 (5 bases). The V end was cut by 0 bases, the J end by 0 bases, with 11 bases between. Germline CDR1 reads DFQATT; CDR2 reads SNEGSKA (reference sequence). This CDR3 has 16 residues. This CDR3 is CSARDRRVTTNEKLFF. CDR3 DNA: TGCAGTGCTAGAGATCGCAGGGTTACAACTAATGAAAAACTGTTTTTT.

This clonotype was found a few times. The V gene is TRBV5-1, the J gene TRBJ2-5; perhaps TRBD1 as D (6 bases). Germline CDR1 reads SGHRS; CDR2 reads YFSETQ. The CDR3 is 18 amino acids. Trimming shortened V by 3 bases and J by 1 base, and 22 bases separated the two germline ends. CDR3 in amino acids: CASSYRRGEPLPQETQYF. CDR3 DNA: TGCGCCAGCAGCTATCGCAGGGGCGAACCGCTTCCCCAAGAGACCCAGTACTTC. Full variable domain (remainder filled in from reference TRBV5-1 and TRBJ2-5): KAGVTQTPRYLIKTRGQQVTLSCSPISGHRSVSWYQQTPGQGLQFLFEYFSETQRNKGNFPGRFSGRQFSNSRSEMNVSTLELGDSALYLCASSYRRGEPLPQETQYFGPGTRLLVL.

The CDR3 nucleotides read TGTGCCAGTCTTGGGACAGCCTATAATTCACCCCTCCACTTT. This encodes CASLGTAYNSPLHF. V and J are TRBV6-1 and TRBJ1-6; 7 nucleotides line up with TRBD1. The CDR3 is 14 residues long. The junction had 4 bases not matched to a gene; V was cut back by 9 bases and J by 2 bases. From germline, CDR1 is MNHNS and CDR2 SASEGT.

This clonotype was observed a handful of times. This CDR3 is CASSLGHPNGADTQYF. CDR3 nucleotides: TGCGCCAGCAGCTTGGGCCACCCCAACGGTGCAGATACGCAGTATTTT. V gene TRBV5-1 combines with J gene TRBJ2-3; no firm D call. Germline assignment: CDR1 SGHRS and CDR2 YFSETQ. Trimming removed 0 bases from V and 4 bases from J, with 15 bases in between. The CDR3 spans 16 residues.

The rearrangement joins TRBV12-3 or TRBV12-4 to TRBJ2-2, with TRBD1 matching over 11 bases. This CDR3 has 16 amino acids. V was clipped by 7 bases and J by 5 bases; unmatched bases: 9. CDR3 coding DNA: TGTGCCAGCACCCGAGGACAGGGGGCGGGTACCGGGGAGCTGTTTTTT. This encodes CASTRGQGAGTGELFF.

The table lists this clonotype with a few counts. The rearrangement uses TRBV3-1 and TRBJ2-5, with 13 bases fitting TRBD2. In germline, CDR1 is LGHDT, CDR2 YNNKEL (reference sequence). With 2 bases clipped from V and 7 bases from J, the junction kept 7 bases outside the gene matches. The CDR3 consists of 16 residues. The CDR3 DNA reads TGTGCCAGCAGCCAACGGACTAGCGGGAGTGAGGGGACCCAGTACTTC. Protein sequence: CASSQRTSGSEGTQYF.

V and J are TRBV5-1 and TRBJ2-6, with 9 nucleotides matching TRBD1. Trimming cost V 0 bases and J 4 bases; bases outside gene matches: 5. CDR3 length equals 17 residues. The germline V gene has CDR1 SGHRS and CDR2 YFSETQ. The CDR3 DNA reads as TGCGCCAGCAGCTTGGGGACAGGGGTGTCGGGGGCCAACGTCCTGACTTTC. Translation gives CASSLGTGVSGANVLTF.

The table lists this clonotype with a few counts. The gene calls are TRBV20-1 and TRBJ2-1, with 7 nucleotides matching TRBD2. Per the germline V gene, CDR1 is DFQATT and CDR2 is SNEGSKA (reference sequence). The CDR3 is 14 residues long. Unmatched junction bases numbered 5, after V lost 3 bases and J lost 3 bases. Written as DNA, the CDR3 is TGCAGTGCTAGGGGAGGGGCCAACTACAATGAGCAGTTCTTC. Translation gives CSARGGANYNEQFF.

CDR3 sequence reads: CASSFDRPLLETQYF. Here the CDR3 DNA reads TGTGCCAGCAGTTTCGACAGGCCTCTACTGGAGACCCAGTACTTC. This chain connects TRBV12-3 or TRBV12-4 to TRBJ2-5, with a weak D call TRBD1 (6 bases). The CDR3 spans 15 residues. Between the trimmed V and J ends, which lost 3 bases and 5 bases, there was a span of 16 bases.

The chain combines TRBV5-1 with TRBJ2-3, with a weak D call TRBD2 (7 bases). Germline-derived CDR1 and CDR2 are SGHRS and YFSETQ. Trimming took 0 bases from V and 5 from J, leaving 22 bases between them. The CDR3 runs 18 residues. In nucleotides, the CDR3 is TGCGCCAGCAGCTTGGCCGGTTCCGGAAGGGGGGGCCTAGATACGCAGTATTTT. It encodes CASSLAGSGRGGLDTQYF.

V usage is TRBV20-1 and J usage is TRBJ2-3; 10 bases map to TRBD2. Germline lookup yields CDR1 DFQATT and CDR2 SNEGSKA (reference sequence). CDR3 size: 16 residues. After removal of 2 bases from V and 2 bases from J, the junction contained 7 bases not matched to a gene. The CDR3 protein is CSARHSGGLHTDTQYF. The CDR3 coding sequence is TGCAGTGCTAGACATAGCGGGGGGCTTCACACAGATACGCAGTATTTT.

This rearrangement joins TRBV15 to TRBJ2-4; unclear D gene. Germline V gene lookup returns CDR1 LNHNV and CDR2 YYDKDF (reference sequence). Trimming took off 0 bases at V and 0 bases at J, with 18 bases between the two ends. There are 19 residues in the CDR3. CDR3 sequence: CATSRDRVMVLSAKNIQYF. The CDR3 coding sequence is TGTGCCACCAGCAGAGATCGGGTTATGGTTTTATCAGCCAAAAACATTCAGTACTTC.

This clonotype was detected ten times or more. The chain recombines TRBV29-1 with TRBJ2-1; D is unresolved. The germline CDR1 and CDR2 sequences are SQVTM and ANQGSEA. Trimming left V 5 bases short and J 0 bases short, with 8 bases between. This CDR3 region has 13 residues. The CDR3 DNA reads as TGCAGCGTTTTCACTCGCTCCTACAATGAGCAGTTCTTC. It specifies CSVFTRSYNEQFF.

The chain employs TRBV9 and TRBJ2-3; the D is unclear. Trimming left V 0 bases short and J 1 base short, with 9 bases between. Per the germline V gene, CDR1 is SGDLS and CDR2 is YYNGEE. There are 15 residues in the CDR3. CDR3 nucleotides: TGTGCCAGCAGCGTAGAATCGGGTCGCACAGATACGCAGTATTTT. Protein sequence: CASSVESGRTDTQYF.

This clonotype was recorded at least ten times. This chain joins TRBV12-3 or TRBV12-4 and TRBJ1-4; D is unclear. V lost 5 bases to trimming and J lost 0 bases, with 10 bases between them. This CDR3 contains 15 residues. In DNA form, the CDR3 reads TGTGCCAGCAGTCCAGGTTCTGCAACTAATGAAAAACTGTTTTTT. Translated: CASSPGSATNEKLFF.

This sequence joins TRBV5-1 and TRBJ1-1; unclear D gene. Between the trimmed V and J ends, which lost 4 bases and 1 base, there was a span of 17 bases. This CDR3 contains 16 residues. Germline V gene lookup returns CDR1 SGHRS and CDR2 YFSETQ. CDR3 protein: CASSPYPTERNTEAFF. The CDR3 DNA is TGCGCCAGCAGCCCCTATCCTACCGAGCGGAACACTGAAGCTTTCTTT.

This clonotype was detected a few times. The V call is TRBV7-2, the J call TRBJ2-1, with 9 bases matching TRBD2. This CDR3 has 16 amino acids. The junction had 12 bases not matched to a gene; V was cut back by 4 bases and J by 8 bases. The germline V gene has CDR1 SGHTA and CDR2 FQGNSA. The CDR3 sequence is CASSYPRGPSGDEQFF. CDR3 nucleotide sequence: TGTGCCAGCAGCTATCCCCGGGGCCCTAGCGGGGATGAGCAGTTCTTC.

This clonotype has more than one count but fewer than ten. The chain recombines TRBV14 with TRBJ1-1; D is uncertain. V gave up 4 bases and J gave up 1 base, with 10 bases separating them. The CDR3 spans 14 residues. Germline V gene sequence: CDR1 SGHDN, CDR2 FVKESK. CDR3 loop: CASSPERANTEAFF. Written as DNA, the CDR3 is TGTGCCAGCAGCCCCGAAAGGGCGAACACTGAAGCTTTCTTT.

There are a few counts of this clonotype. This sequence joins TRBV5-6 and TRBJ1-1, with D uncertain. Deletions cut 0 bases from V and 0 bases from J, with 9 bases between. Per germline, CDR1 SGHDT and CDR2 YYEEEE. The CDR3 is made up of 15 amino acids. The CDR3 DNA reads TGTGCCAGCAGCTTGGGGAGGCTAATGAACACTGAAGCTTTCTTT. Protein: CASSLGRLMNTEAFF.

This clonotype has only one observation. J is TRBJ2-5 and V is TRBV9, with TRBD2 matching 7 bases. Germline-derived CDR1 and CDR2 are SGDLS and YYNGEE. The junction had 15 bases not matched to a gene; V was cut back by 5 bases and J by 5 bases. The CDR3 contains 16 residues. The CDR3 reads CASSSYRGEGGETQYF. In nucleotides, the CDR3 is TGTGCCAGCAGTTCTTATCGGGGGGAAGGAGGGGAGACCCAGTACTTC.

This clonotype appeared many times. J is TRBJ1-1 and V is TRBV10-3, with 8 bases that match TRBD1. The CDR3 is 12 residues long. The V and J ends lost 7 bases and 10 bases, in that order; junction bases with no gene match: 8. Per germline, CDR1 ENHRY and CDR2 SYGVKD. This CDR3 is CAINPGGGGAFF. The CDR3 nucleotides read TGTGCCATCAACCCAGGGGGCGGAGGAGCTTTCTTT.

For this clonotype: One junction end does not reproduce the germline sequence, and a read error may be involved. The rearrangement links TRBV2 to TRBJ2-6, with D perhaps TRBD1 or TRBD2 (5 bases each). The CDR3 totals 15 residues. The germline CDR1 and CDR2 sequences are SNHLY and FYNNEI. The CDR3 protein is CASRPGTSGADVLTF. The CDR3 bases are TGTGCCAGCAGACCAGGGACGTCTGGGGCCGACGTCCTGACTTTC.

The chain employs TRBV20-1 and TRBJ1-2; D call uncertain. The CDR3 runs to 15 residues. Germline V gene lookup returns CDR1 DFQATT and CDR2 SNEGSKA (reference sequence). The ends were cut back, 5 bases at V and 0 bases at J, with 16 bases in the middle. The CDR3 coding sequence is TGCAGTGCTGATCCCCCGGCAGACCCTAACTATGGCTACACCTTC. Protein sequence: CSADPPADPNYGYTF.

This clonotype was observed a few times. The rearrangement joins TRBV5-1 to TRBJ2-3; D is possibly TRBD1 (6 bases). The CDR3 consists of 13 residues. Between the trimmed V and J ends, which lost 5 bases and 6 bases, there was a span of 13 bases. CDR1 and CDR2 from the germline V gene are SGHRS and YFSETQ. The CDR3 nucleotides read TGCGCCAGCAGGTGGACAGAAGGGGATACGCAGTATTTT. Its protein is CASRWTEGDTQYF.

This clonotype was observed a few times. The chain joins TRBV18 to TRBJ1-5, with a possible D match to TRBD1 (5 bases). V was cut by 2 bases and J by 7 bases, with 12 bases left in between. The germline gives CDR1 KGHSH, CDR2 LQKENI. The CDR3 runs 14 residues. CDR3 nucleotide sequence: TGTGCCAGCTCACCATCCAGGGTCGGACAGCCCCAGCATTTT. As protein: CASSPSRVGQPQHF.